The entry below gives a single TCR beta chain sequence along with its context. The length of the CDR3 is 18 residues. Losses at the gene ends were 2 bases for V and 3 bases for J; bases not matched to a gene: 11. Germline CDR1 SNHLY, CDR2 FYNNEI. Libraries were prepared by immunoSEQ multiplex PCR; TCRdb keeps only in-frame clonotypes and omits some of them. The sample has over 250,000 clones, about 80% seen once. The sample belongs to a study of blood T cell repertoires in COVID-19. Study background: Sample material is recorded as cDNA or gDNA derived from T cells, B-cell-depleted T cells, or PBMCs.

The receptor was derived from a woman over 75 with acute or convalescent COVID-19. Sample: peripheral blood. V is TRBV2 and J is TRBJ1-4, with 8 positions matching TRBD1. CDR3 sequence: CASSESWQGAVSNEKLFF. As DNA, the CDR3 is TGTGCCAGCAGTGAAAGCTGGCAGGGGGCTGTATCTAATGAAAAACTGTTTTTT.